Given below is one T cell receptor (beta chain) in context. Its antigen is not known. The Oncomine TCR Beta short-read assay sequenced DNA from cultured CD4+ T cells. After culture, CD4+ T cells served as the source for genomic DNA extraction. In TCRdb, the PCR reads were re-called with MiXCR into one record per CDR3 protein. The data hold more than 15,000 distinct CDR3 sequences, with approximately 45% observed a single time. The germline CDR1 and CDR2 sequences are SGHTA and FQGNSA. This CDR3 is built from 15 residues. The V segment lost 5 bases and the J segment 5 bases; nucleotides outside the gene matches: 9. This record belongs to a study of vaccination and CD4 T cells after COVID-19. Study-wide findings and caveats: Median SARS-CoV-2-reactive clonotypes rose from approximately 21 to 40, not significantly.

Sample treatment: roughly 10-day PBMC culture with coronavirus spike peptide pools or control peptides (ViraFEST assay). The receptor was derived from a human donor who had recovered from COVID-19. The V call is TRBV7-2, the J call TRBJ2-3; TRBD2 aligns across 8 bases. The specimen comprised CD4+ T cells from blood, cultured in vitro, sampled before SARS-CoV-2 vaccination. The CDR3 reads CASSTYGGLEDTQYF. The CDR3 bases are TGTGCCAGCAGCACCTACGGGGGACTAGAAGATACGCAGTATTTT.